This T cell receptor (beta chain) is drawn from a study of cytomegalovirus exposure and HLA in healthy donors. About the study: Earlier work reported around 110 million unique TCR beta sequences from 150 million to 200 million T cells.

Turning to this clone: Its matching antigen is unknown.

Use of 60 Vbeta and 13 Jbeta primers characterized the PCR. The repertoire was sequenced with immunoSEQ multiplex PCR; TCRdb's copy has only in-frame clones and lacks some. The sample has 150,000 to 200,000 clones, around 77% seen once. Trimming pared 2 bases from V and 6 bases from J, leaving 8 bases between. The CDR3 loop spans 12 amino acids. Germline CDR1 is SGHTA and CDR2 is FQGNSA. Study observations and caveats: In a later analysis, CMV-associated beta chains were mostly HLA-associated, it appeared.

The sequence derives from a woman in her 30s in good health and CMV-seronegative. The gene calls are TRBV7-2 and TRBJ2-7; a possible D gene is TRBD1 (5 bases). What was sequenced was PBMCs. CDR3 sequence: CASSLRGAEQYF. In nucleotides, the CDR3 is TGTGCCAGCAGCTTAAGGGGCGCCGAGCAGTACTTC.